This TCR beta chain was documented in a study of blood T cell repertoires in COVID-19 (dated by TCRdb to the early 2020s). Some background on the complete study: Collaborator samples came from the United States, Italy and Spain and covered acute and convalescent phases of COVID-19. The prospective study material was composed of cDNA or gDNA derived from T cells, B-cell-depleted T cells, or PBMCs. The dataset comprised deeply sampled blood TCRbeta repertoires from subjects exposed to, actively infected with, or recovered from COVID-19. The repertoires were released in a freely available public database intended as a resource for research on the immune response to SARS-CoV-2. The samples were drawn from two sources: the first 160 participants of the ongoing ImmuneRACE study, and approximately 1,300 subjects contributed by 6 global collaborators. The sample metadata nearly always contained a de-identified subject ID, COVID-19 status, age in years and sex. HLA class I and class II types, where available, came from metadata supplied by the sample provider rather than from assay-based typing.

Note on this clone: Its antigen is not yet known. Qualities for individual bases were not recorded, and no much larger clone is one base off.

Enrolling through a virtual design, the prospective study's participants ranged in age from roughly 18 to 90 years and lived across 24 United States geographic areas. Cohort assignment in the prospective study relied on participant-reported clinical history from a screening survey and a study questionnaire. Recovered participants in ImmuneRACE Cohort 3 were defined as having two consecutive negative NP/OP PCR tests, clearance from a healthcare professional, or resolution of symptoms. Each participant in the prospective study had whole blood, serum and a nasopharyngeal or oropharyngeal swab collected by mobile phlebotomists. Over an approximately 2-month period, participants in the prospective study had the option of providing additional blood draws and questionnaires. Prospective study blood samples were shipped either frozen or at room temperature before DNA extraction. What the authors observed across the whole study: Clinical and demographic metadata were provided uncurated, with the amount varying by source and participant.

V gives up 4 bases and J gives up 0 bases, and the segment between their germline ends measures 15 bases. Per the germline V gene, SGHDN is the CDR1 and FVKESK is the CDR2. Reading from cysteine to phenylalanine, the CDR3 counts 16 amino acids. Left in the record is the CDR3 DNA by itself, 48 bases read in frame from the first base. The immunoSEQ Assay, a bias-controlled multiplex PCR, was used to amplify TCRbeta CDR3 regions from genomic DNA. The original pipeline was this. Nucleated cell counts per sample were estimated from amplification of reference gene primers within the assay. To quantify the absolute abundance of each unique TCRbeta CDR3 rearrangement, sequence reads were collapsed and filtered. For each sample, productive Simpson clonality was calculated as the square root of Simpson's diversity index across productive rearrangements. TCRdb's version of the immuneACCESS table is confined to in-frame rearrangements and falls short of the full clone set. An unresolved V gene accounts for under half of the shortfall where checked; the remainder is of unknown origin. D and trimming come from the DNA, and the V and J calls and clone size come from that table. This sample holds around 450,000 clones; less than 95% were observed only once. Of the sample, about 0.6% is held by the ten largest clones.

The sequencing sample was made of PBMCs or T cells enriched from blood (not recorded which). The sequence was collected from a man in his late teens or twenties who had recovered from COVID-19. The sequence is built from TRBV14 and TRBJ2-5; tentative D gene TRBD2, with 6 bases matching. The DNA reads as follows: TGTGCCAGCAGCCCGGGGGAAGGGAGATACCAAGAGACCCAGTACTTC. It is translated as CASSPGEGRYQETQYF.